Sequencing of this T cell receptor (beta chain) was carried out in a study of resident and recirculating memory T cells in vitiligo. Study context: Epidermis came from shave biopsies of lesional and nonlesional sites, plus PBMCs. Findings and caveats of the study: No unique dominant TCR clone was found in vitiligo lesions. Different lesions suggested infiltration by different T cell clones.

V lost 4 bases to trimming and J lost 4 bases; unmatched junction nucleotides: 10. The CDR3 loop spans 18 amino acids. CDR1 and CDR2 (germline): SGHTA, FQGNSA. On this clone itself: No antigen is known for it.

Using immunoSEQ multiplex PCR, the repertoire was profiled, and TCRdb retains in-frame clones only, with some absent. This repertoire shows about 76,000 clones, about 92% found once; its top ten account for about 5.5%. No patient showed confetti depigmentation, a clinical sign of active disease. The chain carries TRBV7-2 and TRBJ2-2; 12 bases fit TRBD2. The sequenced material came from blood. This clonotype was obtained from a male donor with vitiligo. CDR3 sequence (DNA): TGTGCCAGCAGCTCGCGCTTGACTAGCGGGAGTTTCACCGGGGAGCTGTTTTTT. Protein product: CASSSRLTSGSFTGELFF.